The rows below give T cell receptor beta chains drawn from one sample of a study of human T cells and chemical hapten exposure. TCRdb fed the RACE reads into MiXCR, producing one record per CDR3 protein. The sample includes under 400,000 distinct CDR3 sequences, 5% to 6.5% of them seen just once. Source: whole blood, taken in connection with sensitization to the hapten diphenylcyclopropenone (DPC). These receptors originate from a woman aged 50 to 60 with alopecia areata. Some clones in this sample may be carry-over from other donors' samples. CDR3s include the opening cysteine and the closing phenylalanine or tryptophan. Each record gives: clone size, V gene, D gene, J gene, CDR3 protein, CDR3 DNA. D genes are given only for firm matches. Only some rows state a clone size, as once, few, many or a class for expanded clones.

NA,TRBV5-1,NA,TRBJ2-7,CASSSTGRYEQYF,TGCGCCAGCAGCTCCACAGGACGCTACGAGCAGTACTTC
NA,TRBV5-1,TRBD1,TRBJ1-5,CASSFDRGSGQPQHF,TGCGCCAGCAGCTTCGACAGGGGGTCGGGTCAGCCCCAGCATTTT
few,TRBV10-3,TRBD2,TRBJ2-3,CASQLAGGADTQYF,TGTGCCAGCCAACTAGCGGGAGGGGCAGATACGCAGTATTTT
many,TRBV5-1,NA,TRBJ2-7,CASSFTRSPYEQYF,TGCGCCAGCAGCTTTACCAGGAGCCCCTACGAGCAGTACTTC
NA,TRBV20-1,NA,TRBJ1-1,CSAMDLGNTEAFF,TGCAGTGCTATGGATCTGGGGAACACTGAAGCTTTCTTT
few,TRBV7-8,TRBD1,TRBJ1-3,CASSPRGRRAGNTIYF,TGTGCCAGCAGCCCTAGGGGGCGTAGGGCAGGAAACACCATATATTTT
many,TRBV12-3/TRBV12-4,TRBD2,TRBJ2-2,CASRAGTTTGELFF,TGTGCCAGCAGGGCCGGGACTACCACCGGGGAGCTGTTTTTT
many,TRBV9,TRBD1,TRBJ2-7,CASSEGDRAYEQYF,TGTGCCAGCAGCGAGGGGGACAGGGCCTACGAGCAGTACTTC
many,TRBV7-2,NA,TRBJ2-5,CASSLVRLEETQYF,TGTGCCAGCAGCTTAGTTCGACTAGAAGAGACCCAGTACTTC
few,TRBV30,NA,TRBJ1-4,CAQGGNPGEKLFF,TGTGCCCAGGGTGGTAACCCCGGGGAAAAACTGTTTTTT
few,TRBV7-9,NA,TRBJ1-4,CASSLAPRGRSNEKLFF,TGTGCCAGCAGCTTAGCTCCGAGGGGACGGAGTAATGAAAAACTGTTTTTT
many,TRBV6-1,NA,TRBJ2-3,CASSEYPDTQYF,TGTGCCAGCAGTGAATATCCAGATACGCAGTATTTT
few,TRBV28,TRBD2,TRBJ2-5,CASRRGVEETQYF,TGTGCCAGCAGACGGGGGGTAGAAGAGACCCAGTACTTC
few,TRBV2,NA,TRBJ1-1,CASRTHPWGPEAFF,TGTGCCAGCCGGACCCATCCATGGGGTCCTGAAGCTTTCTTT
few,TRBV2,NA,TRBJ1-6,CASRKGARDSPLHF,TGTGCCAGCAGGAAAGGGGCCAGGGATTCACCCCTCCACTTT
once,TRBV9,NA,TRBJ2-3,CASSVLQGPTDTHYF,TGTGCCAGCAGCGTACTACAGGGTCCCACAGATACGCATTATTTT
NA,TRBV20-1,TRBD2,TRBJ2-7,CSARQLAGASYEQYF,TGCAGTGCTAGACAACTAGCGGGGGCCTCCTACGAGCAGTACTTC
few,TRBV5-1,NA,TRBJ2-1,CASSSDLWSYNEQFF,TGCGCCAGCAGCTCGGATCTCTGGTCCTACAATGAGCAGTTCTTC
few,TRBV20-1,TRBD1,TRBJ2-3,CSARGQGRDTQYF,TGCAGTGCTAGAGGACAGGGGAGAGATACGCAGTATTTT
many,TRBV10-3,NA,TRBJ2-3,CAISVPVEGRGDTQYF,TGTGCCATCAGTGTACCGGTAGAAGGGAGAGGAGATACGCAGTATTTT
NA,TRBV5-1,NA,TRBJ2-2,CASSLAGKNTGELFF,TGCGCCAGCAGCTTGGCGGGGAAGAACACCGGGGAGCTGTTTTTT
few,TRBV4-3,NA,TRBJ1-4,CASSQETGKLFF,TGCGCCAGCAGCCAAGAGACCGGAAAACTGTTTTTT
many,TRBV12-3/TRBV12-4,NA,TRBJ1-1,CASSRDPLEAFF,TGTGCCAGCAGTCGGGACCCACTGGAAGCTTTCTTT
NA,TRBV6-1,TRBD1,TRBJ2-7,CASSGTGHEQYF,TGTGCCAGCAGTGGGACAGGGCACGAGCAGTACTTC
many,TRBV29-1,TRBD2,TRBJ2-7,CSVGGGWPYEQYF,TGCAGCGTTGGGGGGGGATGGCCCTACGAGCAGTACTTC
NA,TRBV6-2/TRBV6-3,NA,TRBJ2-1,CVISPSPGTYNEQFF,TGTGTCATCAGTCCCTCTCCCGGGACCTACAATGAGCAGTTCTTC
many,TRBV10-3,NA,TRBJ2-7,CAISARVMSSYEQYF,TGTGCCATCAGTGCTCGGGTTATGAGCTCCTACGAGCAGTACTTC
few,TRBV7-9,TRBD1,TRBJ2-3,CASSRDRGQRGTDTQYF,TGTGCCAGCAGCCGGGACAGGGGGCAGAGGGGTACAGATACGCAGTATTTT
many,TRBV5-1,TRBD1,TRBJ2-3,CASSLAGTADTQYF,TGCGCCAGCAGCTTGGCCGGGACAGCTGATACGCAGTATTTT
many,TRBV12-3/TRBV12-4,TRBD1,TRBJ2-7,CASTNDRGPHEQYF,TGTGCCAGCACCAACGACAGGGGGCCCCACGAGCAGTACTTC
few,TRBV15,NA,TRBJ2-6,CATSGSRGSGANVLTF,TGTGCCACCAGCGGATCCCGGGGCTCTGGGGCCAACGTCCTGACTTTC
few,TRBV4-2,TRBD2,TRBJ2-3,CASSQPGTSGYTDTQYF,TGTGCCAGCAGCCAACCTGGGACTAGCGGATACACAGATACGCAGTATTTT
NA,TRBV18,NA,TRBJ2-3,CASSPLRERTDTQYF,TGTGCCAGCTCACCTCTCAGGGAAAGGACAGATACGCAGTATTTT
many,TRBV7-6,NA,TRBJ2-3,CASSPRTRSTDTQYF,TGTGCCAGCAGCCCTCGGACCCGTAGCACAGATACGCAGTATTTT
many,TRBV29-1,TRBD1,TRBJ1-2,CSVAGTGDDYGYTF,TGCAGCGTTGCCGGGACAGGGGACGACTATGGCTACACCTTC
NA,TRBV19,NA,TRBJ1-1,CASTHQRTEAFF,TGTGCCAGTACCCACCAGCGCACTGAAGCTTTCTTT
few,TRBV7-3,TRBD2,TRBJ2-5,CASSLTARGTTQETQYF,TGTGCCAGCAGCTTAACTGCGCGGGGGACCACTCAAGAGACCCAGTACTTC
many,TRBV20-1,TRBD1,TRBJ1-1,CSAARTGGTEAFF,TGCAGTGCTGCACGGACAGGGGGGACTGAAGCTTTCTTT
many,TRBV20-1,TRBD2,TRBJ2-1,CSARDWASGGSYNEQFF,TGCAGTGCTAGAGATTGGGCTAGCGGGGGCTCCTACAATGAGCAGTTCTTC
many,TRBV24-1,NA,TRBJ2-3,CATSDFPADTQYF,TGTGCCACCAGTGATTTTCCCGCGGATACGCAGTATTTT
few,TRBV2,TRBD1,TRBJ1-5,CASRATGVQPQHF,TGTGCCAGCAGGGCGACAGGGGTTCAGCCCCAGCATTTT
few,TRBV29-1,NA,TRBJ1-2,CSVEKGLDYGYTF,TGCAGCGTTGAGAAGGGATTGGACTATGGCTACACCTTC
many,TRBV11-2,TRBD2,TRBJ2-3,CASSSRLAGQADTQYF,TGTGCCAGCAGCTCGAGACTAGCGGGACAGGCAGATACGCAGTATTTT
few,TRBV2,TRBD2,TRBJ2-3,CAGRSGGAGDTQYF,TGTGCCGGAAGGAGCGGGGGGGCAGGAGATACGCAGTATTTT
many,TRBV10-2,NA,TRBJ2-7,CASTPLAWEQYF,TGCGCCAGCACCCCTCTAGCGTGGGAGCAGTACTTC
many,TRBV20-1,TRBD2,TRBJ2-3,CSALEGTSENTDTQYF,TGCAGTGCTTTGGAGGGGACTAGCGAAAACACAGATACGCAGTATTTT
many,TRBV24-1,NA,TRBJ2-3,CATETTDTQYF,TGTGCCACCGAAACTACAGATACGCAGTATTTT
many,TRBV27,TRBD2,TRBJ2-1,CASSLTGGPYNEQFF,TGTGCCAGCAGTTTGACGGGAGGGCCATACAATGAGCAGTTCTTC
NA,TRBV7-2,NA,TRBJ1-2,CASSVNNYGYTF,TGTGCCAGCAGCGTTAATAACTATGGCTACACCTTC
many,TRBV9,NA,TRBJ2-5,CASSVERGNPKETQYF,TGTGCCAGCAGCGTAGAACGAGGGAATCCCAAGGAGACCCAGTACTTC
NA,TRBV18,NA,TRBJ1-1,CASSPSGGYTEAFF,TGTGCCAGCTCACCATCCGGAGGGTACACTGAAGCTTTCTTT
many,TRBV5-1,NA,TRBJ2-5,CASSLRSGQQETQYF,TGCGCCAGCAGCTTGAGGTCTGGGCAGCAAGAGACCCAGTACTTC
many,TRBV7-2,NA,TRBJ2-5,CASSPNSGQETQYF,TGTGCCAGCAGCCCCAACTCGGGACAAGAGACCCAGTACTTC
NA,TRBV29-1,NA,TRBJ2-5,CSVTLLGEIQETQYF,TGCAGCGTCACCCTCCTCGGAGAAATCCAAGAGACCCAGTACTTC
many,TRBV11-3,NA,TRBJ2-3,CASSFGNPEIYTQYF,TGTGCCAGCAGCTTCGGAAACCCAGAGATATATACGCAGTATTTT
many,TRBV9,NA,TRBJ2-1,CASSVGLVIDEQFF,TGTGCCAGCAGCGTAGGCCTAGTAATCGATGAGCAGTTCTTC
many,TRBV9,NA,TRBJ2-7,CASSPGVASSYEQYF,TGTGCCAGCAGCCCTGGAGTTGCTAGCTCCTACGAGCAGTACTTC
many,TRBV7-9,TRBD2,TRBJ2-3,CASSLYMRGDTDTQYF,TGTGCCAGCAGCTTATATATGCGGGGGGACACAGATACGCAGTATTTT
many,TRBV10-2,NA,TRBJ2-1,CASNAGQLYNEQFF,TGCGCCAGCAACGCGGGACAGCTTTACAATGAGCAGTTCTTC
few,TRBV7-9,NA,TRBJ2-7,CASSIEGAYEQYF,TGTGCCAGCAGCATTGAGGGGGCCTACGAGCAGTACTTC